These 14 T cell receptor beta chains were sequenced from one sample in a study of blood T cell repertoires in COVID-19. The repertoire was sequenced with immunoSEQ multiplex PCR; TCRdb's copy has only in-frame clones and lacks some. The data show around 140,000 clones, around 89% seen once. Material: peripheral blood. The receptors originated from a man aged 55 to 70 with COVID-19, enrolled during active disease.

This chain links TRBV14 with TRBJ2-1; 12 nucleotides align to TRBD2. The CDR3 covers 16 residues. In germline, CDR1 is SGHDN, CDR2 FVKESK. V lost 4 bases and J lost 3; bases outside the gene matches: 4. The DNA for the CDR3 is TGTGCCAGCAGCCGTTGGACTAGCGGGGTCTACAATGAGCAGTTCTTC. Amino acids: CASSRWTSGVYNEQFF.

In DNA form, the CDR3 reads TGTGCCAGCAGCCGTAGCGGGACGGCCCTTAACTATGGCTACACCTTC. It is translated as CASSRSGTALNYGYTF. This chain joins TRBV7-9 and TRBJ1-2; TRBD1 might be the D (5 bases). The germline V gene has CDR1 SEHNR and CDR2 FQNEAQ (reference sequence). The V gene lost 5 bases and the J gene lost 1 base, with 17 bases spanning the gap. The CDR3 loop spans 16 amino acids.

V is TRBV11-2 and J is TRBJ2-7; a weak D match, TRBD1 (5 bases). Germline V gene sequence: CDR1 SGHAT, CDR2 FQNNGV. V was clipped by 1 base and J by 0 bases, with 13 bases between them. The CDR3 consists of 16 residues. The CDR3 DNA reads TGTGCCAGCAGCTTAGTTACAGGCGTCAACTCCTACGAGCAGTACTTC. Translated, it gives CASSLVTGVNSYEQYF.

The chain carries TRBV27 and TRBJ1-6; D unresolved. The CDR3 runs to 13 residues. Germline CDR1 is MNHEY and CDR2 is SMNVEV (reference sequence). The germline V and J ends were trimmed by 3 bases and 8 bases, with 8 bases remaining between them. DNA of the CDR3: TGTGCCAGCAGTTTCTACTTCGATTCACCCCTCCACTTT. It is translated as CASSFYFDSPLHF.

This rearrangement joins TRBV19 to TRBJ1-1; D not resolved. This CDR3 is 15 amino acids long. V lost 5 bases and J lost 12, with 25 bases in between. Germline loops: CDR1 LNHDA, CDR2 SQIVND (reference sequence). This CDR3 is CASSLGVSAAPASFF. As DNA, the CDR3 is TGTGCCAGTAGTTTGGGAGTCTCGGCGGCTCCCGCATCTTTCTTT.

This clone came up a few times. The rearrangement joins TRBV10-1 to TRBJ1-6; a weak D match, TRBD1 (5 bases). In germline, CDR1 is WNHNN, CDR2 SYGVQD (reference sequence). The length of the CDR3 is 13 residues. The V gene lost 8 bases and the J gene lost 10 bases, with 15 bases spanning the gap. The CDR3 loop reads CASLGGGGSPLHF. As DNA, the CDR3 is TGCGCCAGCTTAGGCGGCGGGGGGTCACCCCTCCACTTT.

The J gene is TRBJ1-6, the V gene TRBV6-4, with D perhaps matching TRBD1 (5 bases). CDR1 is MRHNA, CDR2 SNTAGT, per germline. The CDR3 spans 15 residues. The V end lost 4 bases, the J end lost 9 bases, and 16 bases lay between the germline ends. The CDR3 loop is CASSGDAGFGSPLHF. The CDR3 nucleotides are TGTGCCAGCAGTGGCGATGCAGGGTTCGGTTCACCCCTCCACTTT.

In this sample, this clone turned up a few times. The chain couples TRBV27 to TRBJ2-7, with 7 positions matching TRBD1. V shed 6 bases and J 10 bases; nucleotides not matched to a gene: 6. This CDR3 region has 11 residues. CDR1 MNHEY and CDR2 SMNVEV come from the germline V gene (reference sequence). CDR3 nucleotides: TGTGCCAGCAGACACAGGGGCGGCCAGTACTTC. Its translation: CASRHRGGQYF.

The table lists this clone with a few counts. The rearrangement links TRBV6-6 to TRBJ1-6; TRBD1 matches at 10 bases. This CDR3 spans 17 amino acids. V trimming: 5 bases; J trimming: 3 bases; junction bases outside the gene matches: 7. CDR1 MNHNY and CDR2 SVGAGI come from the germline V gene (reference sequence). The CDR3 is CASSPGTGEFYNSPLHF. The CDR3 DNA reads TGTGCCAGCAGTCCCGGGACAGGGGAATTCTATAATTCACCCCTCCACTTT.

The genes are TRBV7-2 and TRBJ1-3, with D unresolved. This CDR3 is 15 amino acids long. The V and J ends lost 7 bases and 0 bases respectively, with 13 bases between them. Germline-derived CDR1 and CDR2 are SGHTA and FQGNSA. The chain's CDR3 is CASTFSTLSGNTIYF. DNA for the CDR3: TGTGCCAGCACCTTCTCGACACTCTCTGGAAACACCATATATTTT.

This chain connects TRBV24-1 to TRBJ1-4; 8 bases align to TRBD1. The junction had 7 bases not matched to a gene; V was cut back by 4 bases and J by 7 bases. The germline gives CDR1 KGHDR, CDR2 SFDVKD. This CDR3 is 15 amino acids long. The CDR3 reads CATSDRQGNSEKLFF. The CDR3, as DNA: TGTGCCACCAGTGACAGACAGGGGAATAGTGAAAAACTGTTTTTT.

Details on this clone: This same CDR3 is encoded by further DNA sequences in the sample. The gene calls are TRBV6-5 and TRBJ1-5, with D perhaps matching TRBD1 (6 bases). V lost 5 bases, J lost 0 bases, and 8 bases lay in between. This CDR3 contains 14 residues. Germline CDR1 is MNHEY and CDR2 is SVGAGI. The CDR3 loop is CASSRDNSNQPQHF. Here the CDR3 DNA reads TGTGCCAGCAGTAGGGACAATAGCAATCAGCCCCAGCATTTT.

The chain uses TRBV19 and TRBJ1-2, with D perhaps matching TRBD1 (6 bases). V lost 6 bases and J 3 bases, leaving 14 bases between the germline ends. Germline V CDR1 and CDR2: LNHDA, SQIVND (reference sequence). The CDR3 contains 14 residues. In DNA, the CDR3 is TGTGCCAGTAGACACCACAGGGCCGACTATGGCTACACCTTC. Protein product: CASRHHRADYGYTF.

The V and J genes are TRBV30 and TRBJ2-7; D may be TRBD2 (5 bases). Per germline, CDR1 GTSNPN and CDR2 SVGIG (reference sequence). The CDR3 has 14 amino acids. The V gene lost 0 bases and the J gene lost 3 bases, with 12 bases spanning the gap. This chain's CDR3 is CAWSVVEGGYEQYF. The CDR3 nucleotides are TGTGCCTGGAGTGTAGTAGAGGGTGGCTACGAGCAGTACTTC.